This TCR beta chain was profiled in a study of T cell repertoires in cytomegalovirus infection. Study summary: It was recently identified HLA-C-restricted and well-studied HLA-B-restricted CMV epitopes that the study used.

Details on this clonotype: Its antigen is unidentified.

TCRdb re-analysed the reads in MiXCR, keeping a single row per CDR3 protein. The data contain roughly 70,000 distinct CDR3 sequences, more than 20% of them singletons. This CDR3 contains 15 residues. Germline CDR1 MNHEY, CDR2 SVGAGI. Trimming cost V 5 bases and J 1 base; bases outside gene matches: 4. This sequence originates from a human donor in good health (CMV status not recorded). Some clones in this sample may be carry-over from other donors' samples. Source: CD8+ T cells from cultured PBMCs, taken from culture after CMV antigen stimulation. The chain links TRBV6-5 to TRBJ1-1, with 10 bases identical to TRBD1. CDR3 protein: CASSEWTGGNTEAFF. Written as DNA, the CDR3 is TGTGCCAGCAGTGAATGGACAGGGGGGAACACTGAAGCTTTCTTT.